This T cell receptor (beta chain) was obtained from a study of T cells in Graves' hyperthyroidism and ophthalmopathy. Each ophthalmopathy patient scored at least 3 on the Clinical Activity Score and at least 4 on NOSPECS grade, with duration under 3 months. Patients were excluded for uncontrolled infection, other autoimmune disease, pregnancy or lactation. Source material for PBMCs was 9 to 10 ml fresh peripheral blood. Germline V gives CDR1 GTSNPN, CDR2 SVGIG (reference sequence). Deletions cut 0 bases from V and 4 bases from J, with 12 bases between. The CDR3 consists of 15 residues. As for this clonotype: Its antigen is undetermined.

Findings and limits, study-wide: A median approximately 6.8 months before onset, the model predicted ophthalmopathy.

Amplified TCR beta CDR3 regions came from RNA transcripts. Carried out on the TCR CDR3, a first-round RT-PCR used the HTBI primer set. TCRdb re-called the multiplex PCR reads through MiXCR, storing one row per CDR3 protein. Of a few hundred thousand distinct CDR3 sequences listed, under 25% are singletons. The origin of this receptor is a woman in her 70s with Graves' ophthalmopathy. J is TRBJ2-2 and V is TRBV30; D gene uncertain. The sample taken for sequencing was blood. The chain's CDR3 is CAWSVSRAGTGELFF. CDR3 coding DNA: TGTGCCTGGAGTGTAAGCCGGGCTGGCACCGGGGAGCTGTTTTTT.